This TCR beta chain comes out of a study of CD8+ T cells in alopecia areata. Isolated RNA was reverse transcribed into cDNA used as the sequencing template. Assay: immunoSEQ multiplex PCR; the TCRdb copy retains only in-frame clones and omits some. The sample contains hundreds of thousands of clones, 60% of which appear only once. Treatment described: oral pan-JAK inhibitor, 5-10 mg twice daily. Material: CD4+ T cells sorted from blood, obtained at week 52, from a patient treated with tofacitinib. The receptor was isolated from a human donor with alopecia areata.

CDR3 protein: CASSSPSVRGTDTQYF. CDR3 coding DNA: TGTGCCAGCAGCTCTCCCTCTGTGCGGGGCACAGATACGCAGTATTTT. The V and J genes are TRBV11-2 and TRBJ2-3, with a weak D call TRBD2 (5 bases). CDR3 length: 16 residues. V dropped 4 bases and J dropped 1 base, with 15 bases sitting between them. Germline V gene lookup returns CDR1 SGHAT and CDR2 FQNNGV. The whole variable domain, filled in from reference TRBV11-2 and TRBJ2-3, reads EAGVAQSPRYKIIEKRQSVAFWCNPISGHATLYWYQQILGQGPKLLIQFQNNGVVDDSQLPKDRFSAERLKGVDSTLKIQPAKLEDSAVYLCASSSPSVRGTDTQYFGPGTRLTVL.